The T cell receptor (beta chain) described here comes from a study of spatial heterogeneity in lung cancer. For the study at large: More than 8.5 raw reads, on average, carried each unique TCR and UMI combination.

Specified time point: blood at routine non-recurrence follow-up after resection. TCRdb reprocessed the 5' RACE reads via MiXCR and lists one record per CDR3 protein. This sample has roughly 38,000 distinct CDR3 sequences, with about 10% found just once. Germline-derived CDR1 and CDR2 are KGHDR and SFDVKD. Trimming took off 6 bases at V and 4 bases at J, with 8 bases between the two ends. The CDR3 loop spans 13 amino acids. This clonotype was seen many times. The TCR comes from a female donor with early-stage non-small cell lung cancer. The chain uses TRBV24-1 and TRBJ2-2, with a possible D match to TRBD2 (5 bases). Sample: PBMCs, taken at follow-up. CDR3 sequence: CATSREGTGELFF. The CDR3 region has the DNA TGTGCCACCAGTCGAGAGGGCACCGGGGAGCTGTTTTTT.